The 28 T cell receptor beta chains below come from one sample, sequenced in a study of blood T cell repertoires in COVID-19. Assay: immunoSEQ multiplex PCR; the TCRdb copy retains only in-frame clones and omits some. The data contain more than 200,000 clones, roughly nine tenths of them singletons. Source material: peripheral blood. Receptor source: a man aged 70-80 years with acute or convalescent COVID-19.

The chain links TRBV30 to TRBJ1-5; 8 nucleotides align to TRBD1. CDR1 is GTSNPN and CDR2 is SVGIG in the germline V gene (reference sequence). This CDR3 is 13 amino acids long. Trimming took 7 bases from V and 4 from J; bases not matched to a gene: 6. CDR3 sequence: CASRTGRNQPQHF. The DNA for the CDR3 is TGTGCCTCCCGGACAGGGAGGAATCAGCCCCAGCATTTT.

This clone was observed a single time. The chain uses TRBV14 and TRBJ1-1; D is perhaps TRBD1 (5 bases). The germline CDR1 and CDR2 sequences are SGHDN and FVKESK. The V and J ends lost 4 bases and 1 base respectively, with 10 bases between them. The CDR3 sequence is 14 residues long. CDR3 in DNA: TGTGCCAGCAGCCTGATGGGGGGGAACACTGAAGCTTTCTTT. Protein sequence: CASSLMGGNTEAFF.

The CDR3: CASTYGSRSGELFF. The CDR3 bases are TGTGCCAGTACCTACGGATCTAGGTCCGGGGAGCTGTTTTTT. The rearrangement links TRBV19 to TRBJ2-2; D unresolved. CDR1 LNHDA and CDR2 SQIVND come from the germline V gene (reference sequence). The CDR3 extends over 14 amino acids. V was clipped by 7 bases and J by 6 bases, with 15 bases between them.

The V call is TRBV20-1, the J call TRBJ2-1; tentatively, D is TRBD2 (6 bases). This CDR3 contains 15 residues. Germline V gives CDR1 DFQATT, CDR2 SNEGSKA (reference sequence). The V end lost 3 bases, the J end lost 3 bases, and 15 bases lay between the germline ends. Written as DNA, the CDR3 is TGCAGTGCTAGTGGGCGGGATGCCGGCTACAATGAGCAGTTCTTC. Its protein product is CSASGRDAGYNEQFF.

The V call is TRBV7-2, the J call TRBJ1-4; 9 nucleotides align to TRBD1. CDR3 length: 16 residues. Losses at the gene ends were 5 bases for V and 0 bases for J; bases not matched to a gene: 4. Germline-derived CDR1 and CDR2 are SGHTA and FQGNSA. The CDR3 DNA is TGTGCCAGCAGCCCGGGACAGGGTTCAACTAATGAAAAACTGTTTTTT. This translates into CASSPGQGSTNEKLFF. Combining the CDR3 with reference TRBV7-2 and TRBJ1-4 gives the whole variable domain GAGVSQSPSNKVTEKGKDVELRCDPISGHTALYWYRQSLGQGLEFLIYFQGNSAPDKSGLPSDRFSAERTGGSVSTLTIQRTQQEDSAVYLCASSPGQGSTNEKLFFGSGTQLSVL.

V is TRBV6-5 and J is TRBJ2-2, with a possible D match to TRBD1 (5 bases). CDR3 length: 16 residues. Trimming removed 3 bases from V and 5 bases from J, with 16 bases in between. Germline V gene lookup returns CDR1 MNHEY and CDR2 SVGAGI. The CDR3 DNA is TGTGCCAGCAGTTATCCGACGCAGGGTGGGACCGGGGAGCTGTTTTTT. It yields the protein CASSYPTQGGTGELFF.

The gene calls are TRBV11-1 and TRBJ2-1; TRBD2 aligns across 10 bases. Germline V gives CDR1 SGHAT, CDR2 FQDESV (reference sequence). The CDR3 has 16 amino acids. V shed 2 bases and J 2 bases; nucleotides not matched to a gene: 3. CDR3 sequence reads: CASSLITSGTYNEQFF. In nucleotides, the CDR3 is TGTGCCAGCAGCTTAATAACTAGCGGGACCTACAATGAGCAGTTCTTC.

The chain joins TRBV7-2 to TRBJ1-6; a weak D match, TRBD1 (6 bases). CDR3 size: 19 residues. Germline V lookup: CDR1 SGHTA, CDR2 FQGNSA. V shed 1 base and J shed 5 bases, with 21 bases lying between them. The CDR3 reads CASSLDFRGGVMNNSPLHF. CDR3 sequence (DNA): TGTGCCAGCAGCTTAGATTTCAGGGGCGGTGTGATGAATAATTCACCCCTCCACTTT.

The CDR3 region is CASSPRVGNTGELFF. In DNA, the CDR3 is TGCGCCAGCAGTCCCCGGGTTGGGAACACCGGGGAGCTGTTTTTT. V and J are TRBV5-1 and TRBJ2-2, with D uncertain. This CDR3 has 15 residues. Trimming shortened V by 5 bases and J by 1 base, and 12 bases separated the two germline ends. Germline CDR1 SGHRS, CDR2 YFSETQ.

This sequence joins TRBV12-3 or TRBV12-4 and TRBJ1-2, with D tentatively TRBD1 (5 bases). V lost 3 bases, J lost 7 bases, and 12 bases lay in between. This CDR3 region has 13 residues. CDR3 residues: CASSFEGARGYTF. CDR3 coding DNA: TGTGCCAGCAGTTTTGAAGGGGCGCGTGGCTACACCTTC.

The rearrangement joins TRBV12-3 or TRBV12-4 to TRBJ2-7; D is perhaps TRBD1 (6 bases). Trimming pared 5 bases from V and 3 bases from J, leaving 11 bases between. The CDR3 sequence is 13 residues long. CDR3 protein: CASSRDTDYEQYF. In nucleotides, the CDR3 is TGTGCCAGCAGTCGGGACACGGACTACGAGCAGTACTTC.

In its sample, this clone was seen a few times. The CDR3 DNA reads as TGTGCCAGCTCACGTGTCAGGGCCACTGAAGCTTTCTTT. This sequence encodes CASSRVRATEAFF. The chain joins TRBV18 to TRBJ1-1; D possibly corresponds to TRBD1 (5 bases). The CDR3 loop spans 13 amino acids. Trimming removed 4 bases at V and 4 bases at J, with 10 bases between. The V gene's germline CDR1 is KGHSH and CDR2 LQKENI.

The chain couples TRBV5-1 to TRBJ2-5; the D gene is possibly TRBD1 (6 bases). Germline CDR1 is SGHRS and CDR2 is YFSETQ. This CDR3 has 14 amino acids. V was cut by 1 base and J by 5 bases, with 12 bases left in between. The CDR3 loop is CASSLLDSQETQYF. The CDR3 nucleotides are TGCGCCAGCAGCTTGCTGGACAGCCAGGAGACCCAGTACTTC.

The chain carries TRBV7-9 and TRBJ2-1; TRBD2 matches at 10 bases. CDR3 length equals 15 residues. V lost 0 bases to trimming and J lost 10 bases; unmatched junction nucleotides: 6. Looked up from germline, CDR1 is SEHNR and CDR2 is FQNEAQ (reference sequence). CDR3 in DNA: TGTGCCAGCAGCTTAGCAGCGGGAGGGCCTAAAGAGCAGTTCTTC. This gives the protein CASSLAAGGPKEQFF.

The chain links TRBV29-1 to TRBJ2-6; D not resolved. The CDR3 covers 15 residues. CDR1 and CDR2 from the germline V gene are SQVTM and ANQGSEA. V was clipped by 8 bases and J by 1 base, with 15 bases between them. CDR3: CSISTVRSGANVLTF. The CDR3 DNA follows: TGCAGCATTTCCACGGTGCGATCTGGGGCCAACGTCCTGACTTTC.

This clone was detected once. The genes are TRBV30 and TRBJ1-1; D not resolved. This CDR3 has 13 amino acids. Deletions cut 4 bases from V and 6 bases from J, with 15 bases between. Germline CDR1 and CDR2: GTSNPN and SVGIG (reference sequence). DNA for the CDR3: TGTGCCTGGACCCATACGGCGGGCGCTGAAGCTTTCTTT. Protein product: CAWTHTAGAEAFF. The variable domain in full, completed from reference TRBV30 and TRBJ1-1, reads SQTIHQWPATLVQPVGSPLSLECTVEGTSNPNLYWYRQAAGRGLQLLFYSVGIGQISSEVPQNLSASRPQDRQFILSSKKLLLSDSGFYLCAWTHTAGAEAFFGQGTRLTVV.

The V call is TRBV5-1, the J call TRBJ1-1; maybe TRBD1 (5 bases). V was shortened by 2 bases and J by 6 bases, with 11 bases between the two germline ends. Per the germline V gene, CDR1 is SGHRS and CDR2 is YFSETQ. This CDR3 is 13 amino acids long. CDR3 nucleotides: TGCGCCAGCAGCTTCGGAGGGACCGCTGAAGCTTTCTTT. Translating it yields CASSFGGTAEAFF.

The chain combines TRBV6-5 with TRBJ1-5; D perhaps matches TRBD1 (5 bases). From germline, CDR1 is MNHEY and CDR2 SVGAGI. With 8 bases removed from V and 2 bases from J, the gap between germline ends came to 16 bases. The CDR3 spans 15 residues. The CDR3 here is CASLHPGSRNQPQHF. In DNA, the CDR3 is TGTGCCAGCCTACATCCAGGGTCTCGCAATCAGCCCCAGCATTTT.

This chain joins TRBV14 and TRBJ2-7; no reliable D call. This CDR3 is 14 amino acids long. CDR1 and CDR2 from the germline V gene are SGHDN and FVKESK. Trimming removed 0 bases from V and 3 bases from J, with 9 bases in between. In nucleotides, the CDR3 is TGTGCCAGCAGCCAAGATTTCCGTTACTACGAGCAGTACTTC. It translates to CASSQDFRYYEQYF.

The CDR3, as DNA: TGTGCCAGCAGCTTAGCCCGACGGGGAAGCAATCAGCCCCAGCATTTT. Translating gives CASSLARRGSNQPQHF. V usage is TRBV7-8 and J usage is TRBJ1-5; no reliable D call. The CDR3 consists of 16 residues. The V end lost 0 bases, the J end lost 1 base, and 10 bases lay between the germline ends. Germline V CDR1 and CDR2: SGHVS, FQNEAQ.

The V and J genes are TRBV6-5 and TRBJ2-1, with D tentatively TRBD2 (5 bases). The ends were cut back, 0 bases at V and 9 bases at J, with 9 bases in the middle. Germline lookup yields CDR1 MNHEY and CDR2 SVGAGI. The CDR3 contains 13 residues. Here the CDR3 DNA reads TGTGCCAGCAGTTACTCCCCTCGGGGTGAGCAGTTCTTC. Encoded protein: CASSYSPRGEQFF.

This clone was found a few times. The rearrangement uses TRBV4-1 and TRBJ2-7, with 11 bases fitting TRBD1. Germline assignment: CDR1 MGHRA and CDR2 YSYEKL. This CDR3 is 16 amino acids long. The V gene end was trimmed by 1 base and the J gene end by 4 bases; junction bases not matched to a gene: 6. The CDR3 reads CASSQVIGQGAYEQYF. The CDR3 DNA reads as TGCGCCAGCAGCCAAGTAATCGGACAGGGGGCTTACGAGCAGTACTTC.

This chain connects TRBV2 to TRBJ1-1; tentative D call: TRBD1 (5 bases). CDR3 size: 13 residues. The germline V gene encodes CDR1 SNHLY and CDR2 FYNNEI. Trimming took 7 bases from V and 2 from J, leaving 11 bases between them. For the CDR3, the DNA is TGTGCCAGCAATATTGACAGCAACACTGAAGCTTTCTTT. Its translation is CASNIDSNTEAFF.

This clone has just one count. The chain employs TRBV3-1 (or the pseudogene TRBV3-2) and TRBJ2-7; D uncertain. With 2 bases removed from V and 5 bases from J, the gap between germline ends came to 4 bases. The CDR3 has 11 residues. Germline lookup yields CDR1 LGHDT and CDR2 YNNKEL (reference sequence). The CDR3, as DNA: TGTGCCAGCAGCCAACTAAACGAGCAGTACTTC. It translates to CASSQLNEQYF.

The chain carries TRBV4-2 and TRBJ2-2; TRBD1 aligns across 7 bases. Germline trimming cut 1 base from V and 0 bases from J; bases unmatched to any gene: 5. The CDR3 contains 17 residues. Germline lookup yields CDR1 LGHNA and CDR2 YNFKEQ. For the CDR3, the DNA is TGTGCCAGCAGCCAAGTTCTGCAGGGGGCGAACACCGGGGAGCTGTTTTTT. The encoded protein is CASSQVLQGANTGELFF.

V is TRBV7-9 and J is TRBJ2-3; the D gene is possibly TRBD2 (7 bases). V was cut by 1 base and J by 13 bases, with 12 bases left in between. From germline, CDR1 is SEHNR and CDR2 FQNEAQ (reference sequence). This CDR3 spans 12 amino acids. In nucleotides, the CDR3 is TGTGCCAGCAGCTTAGATGCGGGGGCGAAGTATTTT. This sequence encodes CASSLDAGAKYF.

This chain joins TRBV28 and TRBJ2-7, with 10 bases that match TRBD1. Looked up from germline, CDR1 is MDHEN and CDR2 is SYDVKM. The length of the CDR3 is 14 residues. J lost 4 bases, V lost 7 bases, and 7 bases had no gene match. The CDR3 DNA sequence: TGTGCCAGCACCCTGGGACAGGGGAAATACGAGCAGTACTTC. Its protein is CASTLGQGKYEQYF.

Comments on this clone: An end of the junction does not agree with germline; a read error may underlie this. The chain carries TRBV7-9 and TRBJ2-5; a weak D match, TRBD1 (5 bases). This CDR3 spans 15 amino acids. The germline V gene encodes CDR1 SEHNR and CDR2 FQNEAQ (reference sequence). The CDR3 is CASSLWGTDQETQYF. In nucleotides, the CDR3 is TGTGCCAGCAGCTTATGGGGCACGGACCAGGAGACCCAGTACTTC.